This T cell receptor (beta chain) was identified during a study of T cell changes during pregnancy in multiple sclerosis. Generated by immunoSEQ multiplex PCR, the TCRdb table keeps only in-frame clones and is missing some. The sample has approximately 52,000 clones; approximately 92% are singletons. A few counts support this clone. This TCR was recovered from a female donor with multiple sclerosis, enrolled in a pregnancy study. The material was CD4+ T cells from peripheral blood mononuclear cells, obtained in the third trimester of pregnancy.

CDR3 DNA: TGTGCCAGCAGCCCCCGGACAGCGAACACCGGGGAGCTGTTTTTT. Amino acid sequence: CASSPRTANTGELFF. The gene calls are TRBV7-6 and TRBJ2-2; possibly TRBD1 for D (6 bases). Trimming pared 5 bases from V and 0 bases from J, leaving 10 bases between. The CDR3 has 15 residues. Germline CDR1 and CDR2: SGHVS and FNYEAQ.